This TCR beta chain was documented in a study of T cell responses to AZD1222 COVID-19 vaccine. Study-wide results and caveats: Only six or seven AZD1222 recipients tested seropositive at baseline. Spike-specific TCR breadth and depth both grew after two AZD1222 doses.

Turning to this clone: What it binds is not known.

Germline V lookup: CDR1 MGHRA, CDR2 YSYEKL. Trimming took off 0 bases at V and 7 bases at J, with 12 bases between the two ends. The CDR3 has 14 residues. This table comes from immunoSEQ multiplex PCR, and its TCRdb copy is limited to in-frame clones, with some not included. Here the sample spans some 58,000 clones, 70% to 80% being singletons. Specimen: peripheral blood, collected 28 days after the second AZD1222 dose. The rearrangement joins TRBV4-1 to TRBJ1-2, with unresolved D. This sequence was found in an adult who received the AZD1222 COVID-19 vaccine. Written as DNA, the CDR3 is TGCGCCAGCAGCCAAGATCCCACCCCGACTGGCTACACCTTC. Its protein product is CASSQDPTPTGYTF.